Each of the 32 T cell receptor beta chains below was sequenced from the same sample in a study of shared clonotypes between healthy human individuals. Using immunoSEQ multiplex PCR, the repertoire was profiled, and TCRdb retains in-frame clones only, with some absent. Of a few million clones in the sample, 80% to 95% were seen once. The specimen was naive CD4+ T cells from PBMCs. Subset specified: CD45RA+ positively selected. The receptors originated from a man between 18 and 35 years old in good health. Some clones in this sample may be carry-over from other donors' samples.

The chain combines TRBV30 with TRBJ1-2; D is ambiguous. The CDR3 is 14 residues long. Trimming pared 0 bases from V and 4 bases from J, leaving 12 bases between. Germline V gene lookup returns CDR1 GTSNPN and CDR2 SVGIG (reference sequence). In DNA form, the CDR3 reads TGTGCCTGGAGTGTACGTTGGGGTACCTATGGCTACACCTTC. Translated, it gives CAWSVRWGTYGYTF.

The chain couples TRBV27 to TRBJ2-7; 7 nucleotides match TRBD2. The V and J ends lost 7 bases and 6 bases, in that order; junction bases with no gene match: 15. The CDR3 runs 15 residues. Germline lookup yields CDR1 MNHEY and CDR2 SMNVEV (reference sequence). This CDR3 is CASIPAGGKESEQYF. CDR3 sequence (DNA): TGTGCCAGCATCCCCGCCGGGGGGAAAGAGAGCGAGCAGTACTTC.

With respect to this clone: The sample carries other DNA sequences with the same CDR3. The chain carries TRBV6-6 and TRBJ2-5, with D possibly being TRBD1 (6 bases). This CDR3 has 13 amino acids. The V end lost 6 bases, the J end lost 1 base, and 9 bases lay between the germline ends. Germline V gene data show CDR1 as MNHNY and CDR2 as SVGAGI (reference sequence). The CDR3 protein is CASRQGTQETQYF. As DNA, the CDR3 is TGTGCCAGCAGGCAGGGGACCCAAGAGACCCAGTACTTC.

This clone came up once. The rearrangement joins TRBV5-4 to TRBJ2-5; TRBD2 aligns across 8 bases. The germline V gene encodes CDR1 SGHNT and CDR2 YYREEE (reference sequence). The CDR3 has 15 residues. V was clipped by 4 bases and J by 1 base; unmatched bases: 6. Here the CDR3 DNA reads TGTGCCAGCAGCCCCGCGACTAGCGCCCAAGAGACCCAGTACTTC. Protein: CASSPATSAQETQYF.

This sequence joins TRBV10-3 and TRBJ1-1; D unresolved. The CDR3 length is 14 residues. Trimming took 3 bases from V and 2 from J, leaving 10 bases between them. CDR1 is ENHRY, CDR2 SYGVKD, per germline. CDR3 DNA sequence: TGTGCCATCAGTGATTTCTTACGAAACACTGAAGCTTTCTTT. The encoded protein is CAISDFLRNTEAFF.

This clone was observed a single time. The rearrangement joins TRBV7-2 to TRBJ2-1; a weak D match, TRBD1 (6 bases). V shed 2 bases and J shed 7 bases, with 12 bases lying between them. This CDR3 is built from 14 residues. Germline CDR1 reads SGHTA; CDR2 reads FQGNSA. The CDR3 spells CASSLHGQPNEQFF. CDR3 nucleotide sequence: TGTGCCAGCAGCTTACACGGACAGCCAAATGAGCAGTTCTTC.

The chain combines TRBV6-1 with TRBJ1-2, with D possibly TRBD1 on 6 matching bases. The CDR3 sequence is 14 residues long. CDR1 is MNHNS, CDR2 SASEGT, per germline. Trimming pared 0 bases from V and 7 bases from J, leaving 12 bases between. Written as DNA, the CDR3 is TGTGCCAGCAGTGAAGCCAGCTACAGGGTTGGCTACACCTTC. Protein: CASSEASYRVGYTF.

About this clone itself: This CDR3 is also generated by other DNA sequences in the sample. J is TRBJ1-2 and V is TRBV28, with 7 bases matching TRBD1. The V segment lost 2 bases and the J segment 1 base; nucleotides outside the gene matches: 4. The CDR3 runs to 15 residues. From germline, CDR1 is MDHEN and CDR2 SYDVKM. CDR3 bases: TGTGCCAGCAGTTTAGGAGGGGGCCTTAACTATGGCTACACCTTC. Residues: CASSLGGGLNYGYTF.

To note about this clone: The sample carries other DNA sequences with the same CDR3. The chain carries TRBV7-9 and TRBJ1-1; D gene ambiguous. Germline-derived CDR1 and CDR2 are SEHNR and FQNEAQ (reference sequence). CDR3 length equals 13 residues. The V end was cut by 2 bases, the J end by 2 bases, with 6 bases between. This CDR3 is CASSLQPNTEAFF. The CDR3 DNA reads TGTGCCAGCAGCTTACAACCAAACACTGAAGCTTTCTTT.

The rearrangement joins TRBV27 to TRBJ2-6; 9 positions match TRBD1. The CDR3 extends over 18 amino acids. Germline CDR1 and CDR2: MNHEY and SMNVEV (reference sequence). V shed 8 bases and J 1 base; nucleotides not matched to a gene: 12. The CDR3 here is CASQRTGQGFSGANVLTF. CDR3 nucleotide sequence: TGTGCCAGCCAAAGAACGGGACAGGGTTTTTCTGGGGCCAACGTCCTGACTTTC.

This chain uses TRBV5-1 with TRBJ2-7; no clear D. Germline V gives CDR1 SGHRS, CDR2 YFSETQ. CDR3 length equals 13 residues. V was cut by 7 bases and J by 0 bases, with 11 bases left in between. This chain's CDR3 is CASGPPSSYEQYF. The CDR3 DNA follows: TGCGCCAGCGGTCCTCCTAGCTCCTACGAGCAGTACTTC. The full variable domain, in which reference TRBV5-1 and TRBJ2-7 provide the parts outside the CDR3, is KAGVTQTPRYLIKTRGQQVTLSCSPISGHRSVSWYQQTPGQGLQFLFEYFSETQRNKGNFPGRFSGRQFSNSRSEMNVSTLELGDSALYLCASGPPSSYEQYFGPGTRLTVT.

The chain employs TRBV6-5 and TRBJ1-3, with D perhaps TRBD1 (5 bases). The CDR3 loop spans 16 amino acids. Germline CDR1 and CDR2: MNHEY and SVGAGI. The V and J ends lost 4 bases and 0 bases respectively, with 13 bases between them. CDR3 nucleotides: TGTGCCAGCAGTTTAGACAGAATTCGCTCTGGAAACACCATATATTTT. The encoded protein is CASSLDRIRSGNTIYF.

The rearrangement links TRBV5-1 to TRBJ1-3; D gene uncertain. In germline, CDR1 is SGHRS, CDR2 YFSETQ. CDR3 length: 14 amino acids. V was cut by 0 bases and J by 8 bases, with 12 bases left in between. CDR3 in DNA: TGCGCCAGCAGCTTGGGGGCCGGTTACGACACCATATATTTT. Its protein is CASSLGAGYDTIYF.

The CDR3: CASSETPRSNEKLFF. CDR3 DNA sequence: TGTGCCAGCAGCGAGACACCCCGGAGCAATGAAAAACTGTTTTTT. V gene TRBV9 combines with J gene TRBJ1-4, with D unclear. Trimming stripped 3 bases from V and 5 bases from J, with 14 bases between. The CDR3 runs to 15 residues. The germline gives CDR1 SGDLS, CDR2 YYNGEE.

The chain has TRBV11-3 and TRBJ2-3; D is ambiguous. Trimming cost V 3 bases and J 0 bases, with 7 bases left between them. This CDR3 is built from 14 residues. Looked up from germline, CDR1 is SGHNT and CDR2 is YENEEA. CDR3 protein: CASSFQSSTDTQYF. CDR3 in DNA: TGTGCCAGCAGCTTTCAATCTAGCACAGATACGCAGTATTTT.

The chain carries TRBV27 and TRBJ2-7; the match to TRBD2 covers 8 bases. Germline lookup yields CDR1 MNHEY and CDR2 SMNVEV (reference sequence). Losses at the gene ends were 4 bases for V and 3 bases for J; bases not matched to a gene: 8. CDR3 size: 15 residues. As DNA, the CDR3 is TGTGCCAGCAGTTCCGGACTAGCTAGATACTACGAGCAGTACTTC. Translated, it gives CASSSGLARYYEQYF.

The chain recombines TRBV5-5 with TRBJ1-5; D possibly corresponds to TRBD1 (6 bases). Trimming pared 4 bases from V and 3 bases from J, leaving 8 bases between. The CDR3 is made up of 13 amino acids. Per the germline V gene, CDR1 is SGHKS and CDR2 is YYEKEE (reference sequence). CDR3 loop: CASSGDTNQPQHF. The CDR3, as DNA: TGTGCCAGCAGCGGGGACACCAATCAGCCCCAGCATTTT. Full variable domain (rest looked up from reference TRBV5-5 and TRBJ1-5): DAGVTQSPTHLIKTRGQQVTLRCSPISGHKSVSWYQQVLGQGPQFIFQYYEKEERGRGNFPDRFSARQFPNYSSELNVNALLLGDSALYLCASSGDTNQPQHFGDGTRLSIL.

This clone appeared once. V and J are TRBV28 and TRBJ2-6, with D perhaps matching TRBD2 (7 bases). V lost 8 bases to trimming and J lost 2 bases, with 19 bases between them. This CDR3 contains 17 residues. In germline, CDR1 is MDHEN, CDR2 SYDVKM. In nucleotides, the CDR3 is TGTGCCAGCTTTACACCAACAGGGAGGGCTGGGGCCAACGTCCTGACTTTC. This gives the protein CASFTPTGRAGANVLTF.

This clone was detected only once. The chain recombines TRBV7-9 with TRBJ2-3; 7 bases map to TRBD2. V lost 5 bases and J lost 1; bases outside the gene matches: 9. CDR1 SEHNR and CDR2 FQNEAQ come from the germline V gene (reference sequence). CDR3 size: 16 residues. CDR3 loop: CASSHTGGRGTDTQYF. CDR3 nucleotides: TGTGCCAGCAGCCATACCGGGGGGAGAGGCACAGATACGCAGTATTTT.

V usage is TRBV28 and J usage is TRBJ2-1; 12 nucleotides agree with TRBD2. This CDR3 has 13 amino acids. CDR1 is MDHEN and CDR2 is SYDVKM in the germline V gene. With V trimmed by 6 bases and J by 9 bases, 3 bases remained unmatched. The CDR3: CASRLAGGPEQFF. The CDR3 region has the DNA TGTGCCAGCAGGCTAGCGGGAGGGCCTGAGCAGTTCTTC.

This CDR3 is CAISDQTGRGSSNEQFF. In nucleotides, the CDR3 is TGTGCCATCAGTGACCAAACGGGTCGAGGAAGCTCCAATGAGCAGTTCTTC. The chain has TRBV10-3 and TRBJ2-1; no reliable D call. V gave up 3 bases and J gave up 6 bases, with 21 bases separating them. The germline V gene has CDR1 ENHRY and CDR2 SYGVKD. This CDR3 is 17 amino acids long.

CDR3 in DNA: TGCGCCAGCAGCTGGACAGGGGGGATGGACACTGAAGCTTTCTTT. Its protein product is CASSWTGGMDTEAFF. The rearrangement links TRBV5-1 to TRBJ1-1; TRBD1 agrees at 10 bases. The length of the CDR3 is 15 residues. From germline, CDR1 is SGHRS and CDR2 YFSETQ. With 3 bases clipped from V and 3 bases from J, the junction kept 5 bases outside the gene matches.

The chain recombines TRBV6-5 with TRBJ1-1, with a possible D match to TRBD1 (6 bases). V was pared by 6 bases and J by 3 bases, with 17 bases between. The germline V gene encodes CDR1 MNHEY and CDR2 SVGAGI. CDR3 size: 15 residues. The CDR3 coding sequence is TGTGCCAGCAGCCGAGATAGGGGGGGGGACACTGAAGCTTTCTTT. Amino acids: CASSRDRGGDTEAFF.

The chain has TRBV30 and TRBJ2-5; 9 nucleotides align to TRBD1. CDR1 and CDR2 from the germline V gene are GTSNPN and SVGIG (reference sequence). Trimming at V came to 4 bases and at J to 4 bases, leaving 4 bases not matched to a gene. CDR3 length: 13 residues. The CDR3: CAWTGQGRETQYF. CDR3 sequence (DNA): TGTGCCTGGACGGGACAGGGAAGAGAGACCCAGTACTTC.

The chain is built from TRBV19 and TRBJ1-2, with a tentative D call TRBD1 (5 bases). Germline CDR1 LNHDA, CDR2 SQIVND (reference sequence). With 9 bases removed from V and 8 bases from J, the gap between germline ends came to 31 bases. The CDR3 is 17 amino acids. CDR3 sequence reads: CASTPGGAIGSITGYTF. The CDR3 DNA follows: TGTGCCAGCACCCCTGGAGGGGCTATCGGCTCCATCACCGGCTACACCTTC.

This chain joins TRBV5-1 and TRBJ2-3; 9 positions agree with TRBD2. The V and J ends lost 3 bases and 1 base, in that order; junction bases with no gene match: 6. CDR3 length: 16 amino acids. The V gene's germline CDR1 is SGHRS and CDR2 YFSETQ. The CDR3 loop reads CASSSVRLAGTDTQYF. CDR3 bases: TGCGCCAGCAGCTCAGTACGACTAGCGGGCACAGATACGCAGTATTTT.

For the CDR3, the DNA is TGTGCCAGCAGCCACGGGACTAGCGGGACCCTCACAGATACGCAGTATTTT. It translates to CASSHGTSGTLTDTQYF. The chain employs TRBV7-8 and TRBJ2-3; 13 positions match TRBD2. Germline lookup yields CDR1 SGHVS and CDR2 FQNEAQ. Germline trimming cut 5 bases from V and 2 bases from J; bases unmatched to any gene: 7. The CDR3 extends over 17 amino acids.

The chain carries TRBV5-5 and TRBJ2-7; no firm D call. The CDR3 has 15 residues. In germline, CDR1 is SGHKS, CDR2 YYEKEE (reference sequence). V was cut by 0 bases and J by 6 bases, with 16 bases left in between. The DNA of the CDR3 is TGTGCCAGCAGCTTGGAGGCAGCCGTCCCACTCGAGCAGTACTTC. The encoded protein is CASSLEAAVPLEQYF.

J is TRBJ1-2 and V is TRBV6-1, with D unclear. Germline assignment: CDR1 MNHNS and CDR2 SASEGT. The CDR3 is 15 residues long. V shed 1 base and J shed 0 bases, with 9 bases lying between them. This CDR3 is CASSEVPAANYGYTF. The DNA of the CDR3 is TGTGCCAGCAGTGAAGTCCCAGCAGCTAACTATGGCTACACCTTC.

This sequence joins TRBV27 and TRBJ2-7, with TRBD1 identical over 10 bases. The CDR3 covers 17 residues. V dropped 2 bases and J dropped 5; count of bases not matched to a gene: 12. Germline V gives CDR1 MNHEY, CDR2 SMNVEV (reference sequence). CDR3 region: CASSLIPAGTGDNEQYF. The CDR3 coding sequence is TGTGCCAGCAGTTTAATCCCGGCTGGGACAGGGGACAACGAGCAGTACTTC.

A note on this clone: Other DNA sequences within the sample encode an identical CDR3. The chain employs TRBV20-1 and TRBJ2-5, with D possibly matching TRBD1 (5 bases). CDR3 length: 11 amino acids. The V gene lost 5 bases and the J gene lost 5 bases, with 9 bases spanning the gap. Germline V CDR1 and CDR2: DFQATT, SNEGSKA (reference sequence). CDR3 protein: CSADSGETQYF. In DNA, the CDR3 is TGCAGTGCTGACAGTGGGGAGACCCAGTACTTC.

For this clone: The identical CDR3 is also encoded by other nucleotide sequences in the sample. The J gene is TRBJ1-2, the V gene TRBV9, with D unclear. The CDR3 runs 12 residues. CDR1 and CDR2 (germline): SGDLS, YYNGEE. Trimming shortened V by 2 bases and J by 1 base, and 3 bases separated the two germline ends. The CDR3 region is CASSVSNYGYTF. CDR3 bases: TGTGCCAGCAGCGTCAGTAACTATGGCTACACCTTC.